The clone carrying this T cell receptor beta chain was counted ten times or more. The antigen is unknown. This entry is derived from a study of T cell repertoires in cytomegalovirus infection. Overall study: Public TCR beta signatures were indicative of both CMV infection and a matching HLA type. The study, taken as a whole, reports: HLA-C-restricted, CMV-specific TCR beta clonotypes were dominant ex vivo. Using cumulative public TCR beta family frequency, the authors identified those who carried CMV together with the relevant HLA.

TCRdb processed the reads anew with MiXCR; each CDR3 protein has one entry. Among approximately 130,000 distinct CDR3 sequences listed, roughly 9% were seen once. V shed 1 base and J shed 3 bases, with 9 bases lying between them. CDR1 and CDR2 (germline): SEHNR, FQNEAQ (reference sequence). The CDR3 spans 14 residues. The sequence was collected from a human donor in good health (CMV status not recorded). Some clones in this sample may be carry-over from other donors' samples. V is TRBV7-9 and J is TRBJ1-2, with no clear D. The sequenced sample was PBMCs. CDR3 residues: CASSLEDGYYGYTF. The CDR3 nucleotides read TGTGCCAGCAGCTTAGAAGACGGGTACTATGGCTACACCTTC.